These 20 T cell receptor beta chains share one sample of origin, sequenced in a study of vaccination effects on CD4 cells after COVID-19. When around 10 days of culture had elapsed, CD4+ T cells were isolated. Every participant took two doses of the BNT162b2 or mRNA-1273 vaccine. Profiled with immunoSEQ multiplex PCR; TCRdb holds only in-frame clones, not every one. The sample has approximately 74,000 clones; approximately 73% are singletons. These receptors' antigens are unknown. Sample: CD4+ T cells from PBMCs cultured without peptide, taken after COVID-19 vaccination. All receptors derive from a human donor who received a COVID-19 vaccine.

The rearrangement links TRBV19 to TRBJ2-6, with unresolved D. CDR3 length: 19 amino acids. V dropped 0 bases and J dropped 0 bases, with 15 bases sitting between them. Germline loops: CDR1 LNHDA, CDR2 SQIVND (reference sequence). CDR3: CASSIDFGRTDSGANVLTF. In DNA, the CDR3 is TGTGCCAGTAGTATAGACTTCGGACGTACAGACTCTGGGGCCAACGTCCTGACTTTC.

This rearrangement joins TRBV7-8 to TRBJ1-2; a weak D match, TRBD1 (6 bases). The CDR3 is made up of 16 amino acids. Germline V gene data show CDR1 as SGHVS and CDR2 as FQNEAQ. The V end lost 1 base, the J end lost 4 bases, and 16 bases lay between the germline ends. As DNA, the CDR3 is TGTGCCAGCAGCTTAGGCCCGGGCTTAGGGGGCTATGGCTACACCTTC. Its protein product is CASSLGPGLGGYGYTF.

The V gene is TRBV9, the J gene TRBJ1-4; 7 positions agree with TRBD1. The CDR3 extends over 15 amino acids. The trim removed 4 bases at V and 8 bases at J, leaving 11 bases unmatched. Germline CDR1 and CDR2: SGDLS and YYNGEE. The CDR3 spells CASSPIGGTVEKLFF. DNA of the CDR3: TGTGCCAGCAGCCCGATTGGGGGGACAGTCGAAAAACTGTTTTTT.

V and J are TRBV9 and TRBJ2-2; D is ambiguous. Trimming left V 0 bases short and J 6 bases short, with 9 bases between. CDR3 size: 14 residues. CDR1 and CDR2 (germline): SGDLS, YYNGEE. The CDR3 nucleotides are TGTGCCAGCAGCGTAGGCCTAGGCTCCGGGGAGCTGTTTTTT. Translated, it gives CASSVGLGSGELFF.

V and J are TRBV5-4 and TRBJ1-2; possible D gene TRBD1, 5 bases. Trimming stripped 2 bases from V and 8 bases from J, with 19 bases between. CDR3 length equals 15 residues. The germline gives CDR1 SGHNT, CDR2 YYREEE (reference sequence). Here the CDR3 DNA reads TGTGCCAGCAGCTTCGCAGGCCAGGGCTTTGGAGGCTACACCTTC. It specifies CASSFAGQGFGGYTF. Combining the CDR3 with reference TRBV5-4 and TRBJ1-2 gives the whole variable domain ETGVTQSPTHLIKTRGQQVTLRCSSQSGHNTVSWYQQALGQGPQFIFQYYREEENGRGNFPPRFSGLQFPNYSSELNVNALELDDSALYLCASSFAGQGFGGYTFGSGTRLTVV.

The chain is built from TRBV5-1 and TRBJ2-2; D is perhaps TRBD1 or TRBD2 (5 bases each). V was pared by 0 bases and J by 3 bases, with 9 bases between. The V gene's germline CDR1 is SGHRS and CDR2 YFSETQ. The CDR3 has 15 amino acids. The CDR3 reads CASSLARGDTGELFF. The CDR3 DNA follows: TGCGCCAGCAGCTTGGCAAGAGGGGACACCGGGGAGCTGTTTTTT.

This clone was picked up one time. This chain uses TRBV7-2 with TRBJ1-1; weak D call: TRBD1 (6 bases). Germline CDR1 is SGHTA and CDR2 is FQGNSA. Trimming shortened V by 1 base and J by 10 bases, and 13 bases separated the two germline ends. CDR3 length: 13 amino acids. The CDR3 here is CASSLVGGERAFF. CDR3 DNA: TGTGCCAGCAGCTTAGTAGGGGGGGAGCGAGCTTTCTTT.

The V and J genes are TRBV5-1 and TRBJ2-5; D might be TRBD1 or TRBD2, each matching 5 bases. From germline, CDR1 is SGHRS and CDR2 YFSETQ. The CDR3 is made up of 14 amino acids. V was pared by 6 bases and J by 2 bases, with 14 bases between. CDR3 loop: CASTKGTEQETQYF. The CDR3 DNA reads TGCGCCAGCACTAAAGGGACGGAACAAGAGACCCAGTACTTC.

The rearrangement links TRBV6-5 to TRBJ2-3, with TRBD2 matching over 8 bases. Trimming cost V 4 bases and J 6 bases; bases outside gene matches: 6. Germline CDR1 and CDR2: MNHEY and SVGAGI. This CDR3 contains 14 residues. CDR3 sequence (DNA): TGTGCCAGCAGTTTTGCGGGGGGTGCGGATACGCAGTATTTT. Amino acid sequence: CASSFAGGADTQYF.

CDR3 region: CATSSSGGGNSYNEQFF. The CDR3 nucleotides are TGTGCCACCAGTTCTTCCGGGGGTGGTAATTCCTACAATGAGCAGTTCTTC. The V call is TRBV24-1, the J call TRBJ2-1, with a possible D match to TRBD2 (6 bases). This CDR3 contains 17 residues. Germline CDR1 KGHDR, CDR2 SFDVKD. Between the trimmed V and J ends, which lost 6 bases and 1 base, there was a span of 18 bases.

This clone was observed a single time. Written as DNA, the CDR3 is TGTGCCACCAGTGGCTTCGGCGGGAACACCGGGGAGCTGTTTTTT. Translating gives CATSGFGGNTGELFF. The V and J genes are TRBV24-1 and TRBJ2-2; D remains unclear. The CDR3 loop spans 15 amino acids. From germline, CDR1 is KGHDR and CDR2 SFDVKD. Trimming pared 5 bases from V and 1 base from J, leaving 10 bases between.

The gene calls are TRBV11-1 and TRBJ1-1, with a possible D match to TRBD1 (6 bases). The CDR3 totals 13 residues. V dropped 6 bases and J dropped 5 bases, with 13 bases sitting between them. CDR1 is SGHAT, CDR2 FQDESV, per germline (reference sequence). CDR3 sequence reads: CASRPTGLTEAFF. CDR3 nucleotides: TGTGCCAGCAGACCCACAGGGCTGACTGAAGCTTTCTTT.

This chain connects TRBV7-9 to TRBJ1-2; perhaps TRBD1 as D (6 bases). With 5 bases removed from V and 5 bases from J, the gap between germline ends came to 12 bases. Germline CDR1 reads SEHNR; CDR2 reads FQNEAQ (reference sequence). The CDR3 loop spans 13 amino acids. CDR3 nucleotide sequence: TGTGCCAGCAGCCTGACGGGACAATATGGCTACACCTTC. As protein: CASSLTGQYGYTF.

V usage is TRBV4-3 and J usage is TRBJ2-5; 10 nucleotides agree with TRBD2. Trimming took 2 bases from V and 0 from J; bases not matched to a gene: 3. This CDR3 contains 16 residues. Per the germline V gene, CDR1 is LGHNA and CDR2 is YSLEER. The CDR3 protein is CASSQTTSGYQETQYF. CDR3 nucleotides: TGCGCCAGCAGCCAAACGACTAGCGGGTACCAAGAGACCCAGTACTTC.

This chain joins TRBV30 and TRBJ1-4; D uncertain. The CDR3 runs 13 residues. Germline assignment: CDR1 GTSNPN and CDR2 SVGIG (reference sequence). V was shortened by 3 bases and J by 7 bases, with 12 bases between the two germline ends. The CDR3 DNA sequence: TGTGCCTGGAGCCGAGGACCTTTTGAAAAACTGTTTTTT. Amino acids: CAWSRGPFEKLFF.

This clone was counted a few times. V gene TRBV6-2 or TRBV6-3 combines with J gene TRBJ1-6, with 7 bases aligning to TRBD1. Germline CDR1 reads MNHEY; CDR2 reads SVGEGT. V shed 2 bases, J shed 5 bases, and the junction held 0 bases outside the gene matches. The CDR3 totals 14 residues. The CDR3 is CASSYQGDNSPLHF. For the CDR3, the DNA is TGTGCCAGCAGTTACCAGGGGGATAATTCACCCCTCCACTTT.

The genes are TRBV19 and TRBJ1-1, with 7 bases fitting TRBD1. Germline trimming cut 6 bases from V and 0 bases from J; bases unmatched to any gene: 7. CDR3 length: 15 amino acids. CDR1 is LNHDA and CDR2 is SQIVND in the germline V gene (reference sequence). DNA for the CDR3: TGTGCCAGTAGAATATTGGGACAGATGAACACTGAAGCTTTCTTT. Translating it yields CASRILGQMNTEAFF. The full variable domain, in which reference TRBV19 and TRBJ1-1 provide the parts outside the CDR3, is DGGITQSPKYLFRKEGQNVTLSCEQNLNHDAMYWYRQDPGQGLRLIYYSQIVNDFQKGDIAEGYSVSREKKESFPLTVTSAQKNPTAFYLCASRILGQMNTEAFFGQGTRLTVV.

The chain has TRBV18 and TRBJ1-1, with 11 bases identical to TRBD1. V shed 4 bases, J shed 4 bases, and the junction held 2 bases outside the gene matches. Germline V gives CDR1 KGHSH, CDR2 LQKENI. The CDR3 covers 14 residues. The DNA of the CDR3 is TGTGCCAGCTCACTTGGACAGGGGGCCACTGAAGCTTTCTTT. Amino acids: CASSLGQGATEAFF.

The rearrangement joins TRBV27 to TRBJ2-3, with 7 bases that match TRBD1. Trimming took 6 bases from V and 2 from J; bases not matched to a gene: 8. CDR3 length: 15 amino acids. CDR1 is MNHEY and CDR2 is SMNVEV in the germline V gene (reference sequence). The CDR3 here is CASSSYGTDTDTQYF. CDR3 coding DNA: TGTGCCAGCAGCTCTTACGGGACAGACACAGATACGCAGTATTTT.

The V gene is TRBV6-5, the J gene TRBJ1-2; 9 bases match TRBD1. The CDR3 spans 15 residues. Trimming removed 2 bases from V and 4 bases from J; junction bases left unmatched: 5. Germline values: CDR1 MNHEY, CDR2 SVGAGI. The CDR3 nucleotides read TGTGCCAGCAGTTACCGGACAGGGGCAGCCTATGGCTACACCTTC. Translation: CASSYRTGAAYGYTF.